At least ten counts were recorded for the clone carrying this T cell receptor (beta chain). Scientists made TCR beta libraries using quantitative 5'-RACE with molecular barcodes. TCRdb re-called the 5' RACE reads through MiXCR, storing one row per CDR3 protein. The sample includes some 130,000 distinct CDR3 sequences, 7% to 10% of them seen just once. The sample comes from a study of CD8 T cells in ankylosing spondylitis. Trimming took off 3 bases at V and 3 bases at J, with 15 bases between the two ends. CDR3 length equals 16 residues. Germline-derived CDR1 and CDR2 are LNHDA and SQIVND (reference sequence).

The chain uses TRBV19 and TRBJ1-5; perhaps TRBD1 as D (5 bases). Sequenced material: synovial fluid, either unsorted or a sorted T cell fraction (not recorded which). The sequence was collected from a male donor with ankylosing spondylitis. CDR3: CASSMSMTANNQPQHF. CDR3 bases: TGTGCCAGTAGTATGAGTATGACAGCCAACAATCAGCCCCAGCATTTT.